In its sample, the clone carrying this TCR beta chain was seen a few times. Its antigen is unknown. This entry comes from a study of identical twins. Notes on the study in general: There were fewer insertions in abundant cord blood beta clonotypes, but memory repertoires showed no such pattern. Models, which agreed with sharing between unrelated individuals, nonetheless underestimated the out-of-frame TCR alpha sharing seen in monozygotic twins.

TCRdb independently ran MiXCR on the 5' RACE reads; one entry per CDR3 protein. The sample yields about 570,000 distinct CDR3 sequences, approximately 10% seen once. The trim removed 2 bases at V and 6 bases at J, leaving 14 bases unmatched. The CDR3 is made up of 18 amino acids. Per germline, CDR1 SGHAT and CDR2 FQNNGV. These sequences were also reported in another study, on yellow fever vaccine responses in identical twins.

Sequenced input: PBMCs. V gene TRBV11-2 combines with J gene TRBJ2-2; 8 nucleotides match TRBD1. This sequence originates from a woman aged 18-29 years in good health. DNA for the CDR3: TGTGCCAGCAGCTTAAGGCAGGGGGCCTGGTTTGTCGCCGGGGAGCTGTTTTTT. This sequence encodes CASSLRQGAWFVAGELFF.